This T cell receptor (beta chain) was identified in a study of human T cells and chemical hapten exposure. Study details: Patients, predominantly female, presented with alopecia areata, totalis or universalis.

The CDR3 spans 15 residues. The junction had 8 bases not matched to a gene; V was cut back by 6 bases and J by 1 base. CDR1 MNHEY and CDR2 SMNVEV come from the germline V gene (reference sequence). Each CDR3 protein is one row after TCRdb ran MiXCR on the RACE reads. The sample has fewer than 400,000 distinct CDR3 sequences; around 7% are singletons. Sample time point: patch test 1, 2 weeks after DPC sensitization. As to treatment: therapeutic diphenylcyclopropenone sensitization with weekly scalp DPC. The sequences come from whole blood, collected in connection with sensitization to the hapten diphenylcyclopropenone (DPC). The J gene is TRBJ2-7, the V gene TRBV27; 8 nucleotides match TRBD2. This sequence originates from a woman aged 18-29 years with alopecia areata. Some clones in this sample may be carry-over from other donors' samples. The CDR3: CASSNRGGKSYEQYF. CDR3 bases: TGTGCCAGCAGCAATCGCGGGGGGAAGTCCTACGAGCAGTACTTC.